There are many counts of the clone carrying this TCR beta chain. The antigen is not known. The germline CDR1 and CDR2 sequences are ENHRY and SYGVKD. V dropped 6 bases and J dropped 0 bases, with 5 bases sitting between them. This CDR3 contains 12 residues. TCRdb re-analysed the reads in MiXCR, keeping a single row per CDR3 protein. The profile shows 560,000 or so distinct CDR3 sequences, approximately 16% of them singletons. The sample comes from a study of T cell repertoires in cytomegalovirus infection. Findings and caveats of the study: HLA-C-restricted CMV clonotypes gave the most frequent clonotype in two of eight donors.

The TCR originated in a human donor in good health (CMV status not recorded). Some clones in this sample may be carry-over from other donors' samples. This rearrangement joins TRBV10-3 to TRBJ1-2; no clear D gene. Sequencing was performed on CD8+ T cells from PBMCs. CDR3 residues: CAIRGTNYGYTF. The CDR3 bases are TGTGCCATCAGAGGGACTAACTATGGCTACACCTTC.